This TCR beta chain is drawn from a study of T cells in narcolepsy. Findings of the study overall: Comparing one patient's CSF and blood CD4+ clonotypes highlighted HCRT- and TRIB2-specific autoreactive clonotypes. Autoreactive clonotypes reportedly recurred in blood of same and different patients, not controls. Autoreactive clone sequences were missing from some blood memory CD4+ repertoires.

Regarding this clone: Its matching antigen is unknown.

Here immunoSEQ multiplex PCR was the method, and the copy in TCRdb shows in-frame clones only, minus some. The sample shows 30,000 to 45,000 clones, about 85% of them seen only once. The CDR3 runs 13 residues. Germline CDR1 SEHNR, CDR2 FQNEAQ (reference sequence). V lost 0 bases and J lost 6, with 5 bases in between. The chain employs TRBV7-9 and TRBJ2-2; D call uncertain. The sample was CD45RA- memory CD4+ T cells from PBMCs. The TCR comes from a human donor with narcolepsy. CDR3 sequence: CASSLAGPGELFF. CDR3 nucleotides: TGTGCCAGCAGCTTAGCAGGGCCCGGGGAGCTGTTTTTT.